This TCR beta chain came from a study of identical twins. Study-level findings and limits: Cross-sectional statistics underpinned the conclusions; the same donors were not followed.

Via MiXCR, TCRdb re-called the 5' RACE reads, giving one row per CDR3 protein. The sample includes a few hundred thousand distinct CDR3 sequences, about 13% of them seen just once. The CDR3 is made up of 18 amino acids. Germline assignment: CDR1 SGHAT and CDR2 FQNNGV. The V and J ends lost 1 base and 0 bases, in that order; junction bases with no gene match: 6. This clonotype has more than one count but fewer than ten. Antigen: not known. The data were also submitted as part of a second study, on yellow fever vaccine responses in identical twins.

The genes are TRBV11-2 and TRBJ2-1, with TRBD2 matching 10 bases. Specimen: memory (CD45RO+) T cells sorted from blood. This receptor was identified in a woman aged 18-29 years in good health. Here the CDR3 DNA reads TGTGCCAGCAGCTTAGTTCCTAGCGGGAGCCTCTCCTACAATGAGCAGTTCTTC. Protein sequence: CASSLVPSGSLSYNEQFF.